The 7 T cell receptor beta chains reported below all come from one sample, sequenced in a study of T cells in Graves' hyperthyroidism and ophthalmopathy. Amplification of TCR beta CDR3 regions used RNA as the template. HTBI primers were employed in a first-round RT-PCR of the TCR CDR3. TCRdb ran MiXCR on the multiplex PCR reads and lists one entry per CDR3 protein. This repertoire shows about 640,000 distinct CDR3 sequences, around 20% found once; its top ten account for about 35%. Material: blood. The receptors stem from a man aged 25 to 40 with Graves' ophthalmopathy.

This clonotype was seen a few times. The genes are TRBV19 and TRBJ1-2; D call uncertain. CDR1 is LNHDA, CDR2 SQIVND, per germline (reference sequence). The CDR3 runs to 16 residues. Trimming took off 8 bases at V and 3 bases at J, with 22 bases between the two ends. CDR3 region: CASWGALPEIDYGYTF. The DNA for the CDR3 is TGTGCCAGTTGGGGAGCGCTGCCAGAGATTGACTATGGCTACACCTTC.

This chain connects TRBV7-9 to TRBJ2-3, with a possible D match to TRBD1 (6 bases). Germline CDR1 SEHNR, CDR2 FQNEAQ (reference sequence). The CDR3 is 16 residues long. The V end was cut by 3 bases, the J end by 0 bases, with 13 bases between. The chain's CDR3 is CASSFLLTGSTDTQYF. The CDR3 DNA reads as TGTGCCAGCAGCTTCTTACTTACAGGGAGCACAGATACGCAGTATTTT.

Only a few counts were recorded for this clonotype. The gene calls are TRBV7-9 and TRBJ1-1, with D perhaps TRBD1 (6 bases). This CDR3 spans 12 amino acids. Germline values: CDR1 SEHNR, CDR2 FQNEAQ (reference sequence). V shed 5 bases and J shed 10 bases, with 14 bases lying between them. The CDR3, as DNA: TGTGCCAGCAGCGGGCAGGGGTCGGCAGCTTTCTTT. Encoded protein: CASSGQGSAAFF. Filled out from reference TRBV7-9 and TRBJ1-1, the complete variable domain reads DTGVSQNPRHKITKRGQNVTFRCDPISEHNRLYWYRQTLGQGPEFLTYFQNEAQLEKSRLLSDRFSAERPKGSFSTLEIQRTEQGDSAMYLCASSGQGSAAFFGQGTRLTVV.

This clonotype was seen many times. This chain links TRBV2 with TRBJ2-5, with a possible D match to TRBD1 (6 bases). The V gene's germline CDR1 is SNHLY and CDR2 FYNNEI. V was cut by 5 bases and J by 5 bases, with 15 bases left in between. The CDR3 loop spans 14 amino acids. CDR3 nucleotide sequence: TGTGCCAGCAGTCTCCAGGGGATGTCGGAGACCCAGTACTTC. It is translated as CASSLQGMSETQYF.

The sample holds a few counts of this clonotype. The rearrangement uses TRBV2 and TRBJ2-1, with D uncertain. Per germline, CDR1 SNHLY and CDR2 FYNNEI. CDR3 length equals 14 residues. V was cut by 8 bases and J by 0 bases, with 11 bases left in between. This CDR3 is CASGKVSSYNEQFF. The CDR3 DNA sequence: TGTGCCAGCGGAAAAGTTAGCTCCTACAATGAGCAGTTCTTC.

This clonotype occurred a few times. The V call is TRBV6-2 or TRBV6-3, the J call TRBJ2-7; unclear D gene. Trimming pared 0 bases from V and 0 bases from J, leaving 15 bases between. This CDR3 is built from 17 residues. The germline CDR1 and CDR2 sequences are MNHEY and SVGEGT. CDR3 DNA: TGTGCCAGCAGTTACTCATTTTGGGCAGCAAACTCCTACGAGCAGTACTTC. It translates to CASSYSFWAANSYEQYF.

The chain recombines TRBV11-2 with TRBJ2-5, with 7 nucleotides matching TRBD2. V was pared by 1 base and J by 1 base, with 6 bases of the junction left unmatched. The CDR3 extends over 16 amino acids. CDR1 is SGHAT, CDR2 FQNNGV, per germline. The CDR3 here is CASSLAVGGVQETQYF. CDR3 sequence (DNA): TGTGCCAGCAGCTTAGCGGTGGGGGGGGTCCAAGAGACCCAGTACTTC.